This is a list of T cell receptor beta chains from one sample in a study of blood T cell repertoires in COVID-19. Generated by immunoSEQ multiplex PCR, the TCRdb table keeps only in-frame clones and is missing some. The sample contains about 110,000 clones, less than 90% of which appear only once. Sequencing was done on a sample of peripheral blood. The receptors shown here come from a man aged 45 to 65 with acute or convalescent COVID-19. The CDR3 runs from the conserved cysteine through the conserved F or W. The order of the fields is V gene, clone size, J gene, D gene, CDR3 DNA, CDR3 protein. The D gene is left open where the match is weak. The listing skips clone size in some rows; elsewhere it reads once, few, many or a size class.

v_call: TRBV6-5
clone_size: .
j_call: TRBJ1-2
d_call: TRBD1
cdr3_nt: TGTGCCAGCAGTTACGGGCAGGGGGCAGGGGTCTATGGCTACACCTTC
cdr3_aa: CASSYGQGAGVYGYTF

v_call: TRBV27
clone_size: .
j_call: TRBJ1-6
d_call: .
cdr3_nt: TGTGCCAGCAGCGACACTAATTCACCCCTCCACTTT
cdr3_aa: CASSDTNSPLHF

v_call: TRBV6-4
clone_size: .
j_call: TRBJ2-7
d_call: .
cdr3_nt: TGTGCCAGCAGTGATAGCCCTCCTAAGTACGAGCAGTACTTC
cdr3_aa: CASSDSPPKYEQYF

v_call: TRBV29-1
clone_size: .
j_call: TRBJ2-3
d_call: .
cdr3_nt: TGCAGCTCCTCCGGGGGGGACAGTAGCACAGATACGCAGTATTTT
cdr3_aa: CSSSGGDSSTDTQYF

v_call: TRBV18
clone_size: .
j_call: TRBJ2-3
d_call: .
cdr3_nt: TGTGCCAGCACTCCGGGGGGCGCGGATACGCAGTATTTT
cdr3_aa: CASTPGGADTQYF

v_call: TRBV15
clone_size: few
j_call: TRBJ1-4
d_call: .
cdr3_nt: TGTGCCACCAGCAGAGATCGTGCAGGGAACTTTAATGAAAAACTGTTTTTT
cdr3_aa: CATSRDRAGNFNEKLFF

v_call: TRBV5-5
clone_size: .
j_call: TRBJ1-1
d_call: .
cdr3_nt: TGTGCCAGCAGCTTCCGGGACATTCGGAACACTGAAGCTTTCTTT
cdr3_aa: CASSFRDIRNTEAFF

v_call: TRBV5-4
clone_size: .
j_call: TRBJ2-2
d_call: TRBD1
cdr3_nt: TGTGCCAGCAGCCCAGGGACAGGGCAGGTCACCGGGGAGCTGTTTTTT
cdr3_aa: CASSPGTGQVTGELFF

v_call: TRBV5-4
clone_size: .
j_call: TRBJ2-2
d_call: TRBD1
cdr3_nt: TGTGCCAGCAGCCTTAGACAGGGGGGAGGCACCGGGGAGCTGTTTTTT
cdr3_aa: CASSLRQGGGTGELFF

v_call: TRBV5-6
clone_size: .
j_call: TRBJ1-1
d_call: .
cdr3_nt: TGTGCCAGCAGCCAACGGAGGACGGGACAGAACACTGAAGCTTTCTTT
cdr3_aa: CASSQRRTGQNTEAFF

v_call: TRBV6-5
clone_size: .
j_call: TRBJ1-3
d_call: .
cdr3_nt: TGTGCCAGCAGTCTATGGAGCTCTGGAAACACCATATATTTT
cdr3_aa: CASSLWSSGNTIYF

v_call: TRBV7-8
clone_size: .
j_call: TRBJ1-3
d_call: .
cdr3_nt: TGTGCCAGCAGCATCCTAGCCCGCGGGAGAAGTGGAAACACCATATATTTT
cdr3_aa: CASSILARGRSGNTIYF

v_call: TRBV7-9
clone_size: .
j_call: TRBJ1-2
d_call: .
cdr3_nt: TGTGCCAGCAGCTCAAGCGGGATTTATGGCTACACCTTC
cdr3_aa: CASSSSGIYGYTF

v_call: TRBV7-9
clone_size: .
j_call: TRBJ2-1
d_call: TRBD2
cdr3_nt: TGTGCCAGCAGCCCCCTCGTAGGGCTAGCGGGGAGAGGGGAGCAGTTCTTC
cdr3_aa: CASSPLVGLAGRGEQFF

v_call: TRBV5-8
clone_size: .
j_call: TRBJ2-7
d_call: .
cdr3_nt: TGTGCCAGCAGCCTTGGCAGGGGCAAGGGATACGAGCAGTACTTC
cdr3_aa: CASSLGRGKGYEQYF

v_call: TRBV28
clone_size: .
j_call: TRBJ2-7
d_call: TRBD1
cdr3_nt: TGTGCCAGCAGTCCCCACCTCCGGGACAGCTACGAGCAGTACTTC
cdr3_aa: CASSPHLRDSYEQYF

v_call: TRBV13
clone_size: .
j_call: TRBJ2-3
d_call: TRBD2
cdr3_nt: TGTGCCAGCAGCTTAAGGCGGGAGGGAGATACGCAGTATTTT
cdr3_aa: CASSLRREGDTQYF

v_call: TRBV9
clone_size: .
j_call: TRBJ1-3
d_call: .
cdr3_nt: TGTGCCAGCAGCGCGACAGGTCCCGGAAACACCATATATTTT
cdr3_aa: CASSATGPGNTIYF

v_call: TRBV21-1
clone_size: once
j_call: TRBJ2-7
d_call: .
cdr3_nt: TGTGCCAGCAGCCTTTCGGACAGAATGAGCTACGAGCAGTACTTC
cdr3_aa: CASSLSDRMSYEQYF

v_call: TRBV7-3
clone_size: .
j_call: TRBJ1-3
d_call: .
cdr3_nt: TGTGCCAGCAGCTGGTTACGCCGGGAGATCGCAGGGAACACCATATATTTT
cdr3_aa: CASSWLRREIAGNTIYF

v_call: TRBV7-9
clone_size: .
j_call: TRBJ1-4
d_call: .
cdr3_nt: TGTGCCAGCAGCCCCAGGGCTTCTAATGAAAAACTGTTTTTT
cdr3_aa: CASSPRASNEKLFF

v_call: TRBV3-1/TRBV3-2
clone_size: .
j_call: TRBJ2-7
d_call: TRBD1
cdr3_nt: TGTGCCAGCAGCCAAGGACAGGGGGTCTACGAGCAGTACTTC
cdr3_aa: CASSQGQGVYEQYF

v_call: TRBV4-1
clone_size: .
j_call: TRBJ2-2
d_call: TRBD2
cdr3_nt: TGCGCCAGCAGTTTCCCGGGACTAGCGGGGCCGCGGGACACCGGGGAGCTGTTTTTT
cdr3_aa: CASSFPGLAGPRDTGELFF

v_call: TRBV6-1
clone_size: .
j_call: TRBJ1-5
d_call: .
cdr3_nt: TGTGCCAGCAGTGAAGCGCGGGGGTATAGCAATCAGCCCCAGCATTTT
cdr3_aa: CASSEARGYSNQPQHF

v_call: TRBV15
clone_size: .
j_call: TRBJ2-5
d_call: .
cdr3_nt: TGTGCCACCAGCAGAGATTCGGGAAGGCCCCGGGCCCAGTACTTC
cdr3_aa: CATSRDSGRPRAQYF

v_call: TRBV6-1
clone_size: .
j_call: TRBJ2-1
d_call: TRBD2
cdr3_nt: TGTGCCAGCAGTGGAAAGCCTAGCGGGAGTTCCTACAATGAGCAGTTCTTC
cdr3_aa: CASSGKPSGSSYNEQFF

v_call: TRBV12-2
clone_size: .
j_call: TRBJ2-3
d_call: .
cdr3_nt: TGTGCAAGTCGCTCGCGGGGCGGGACTAGCGGGCGAGTTACAGATACGCAGTATTTT
cdr3_aa: CASRSRGGTSGRVTDTQYF

v_call: TRBV6-6
clone_size: .
j_call: TRBJ2-5
d_call: .
cdr3_nt: TGTGCCAGCAGTCTGGCGGGGGAGACCCAGTACTTC
cdr3_aa: CASSLAGETQYF

v_call: TRBV3-1/TRBV3-2
clone_size: .
j_call: TRBJ1-2
d_call: TRBD1
cdr3_nt: TGTGCCAGCAGCCAAGACCTGACAGGGGCGGTGGGCTACACCTTC
cdr3_aa: CASSQDLTGAVGYTF

v_call: TRBV28
clone_size: .
j_call: TRBJ1-2
d_call: TRBD1
cdr3_nt: TGTGCCAGCAGTTCCGGACAGGACTATGGCTACACCTTC
cdr3_aa: CASSSGQDYGYTF

v_call: TRBV30
clone_size: .
j_call: TRBJ1-3
d_call: .
cdr3_nt: TGTGCCGGTAGACTGAGCTCTGGAAACACCATATATTTT
cdr3_aa: CAGRLSSGNTIYF

v_call: TRBV28
clone_size: .
j_call: TRBJ2-3
d_call: TRBD2
cdr3_nt: TGTGCCAGCAGTGGGACTAGGACAGATACGCAGTATTTT
cdr3_aa: CASSGTRTDTQYF

v_call: TRBV28
clone_size: .
j_call: TRBJ1-6
d_call: TRBD1
cdr3_nt: TGTGCCAGCAGCCCCCCGATCTGGTGGCAGGGGGCAGGTTCACCCCTCCACTTT
cdr3_aa: CASSPPIWWQGAGSPLHF

v_call: TRBV30
clone_size: .
j_call: TRBJ2-5
d_call: .
cdr3_nt: TGTGCCTGGAGTGTACTGTCCGAGACCCAGTACTTC
cdr3_aa: CAWSVLSETQYF

v_call: TRBV5-1
clone_size: .
j_call: TRBJ1-2
d_call: TRBD1
cdr3_nt: TGCGCCAGCAGCCCAGGACAGGGCGACAACTATGGCTACACCTTC
cdr3_aa: CASSPGQGDNYGYTF

v_call: TRBV24-1
clone_size: .
j_call: TRBJ2-2
d_call: .
cdr3_nt: TGTGCCACCAGTTCGAGCCTAGCGCCCGTAACCGGGGAGCTGTTTTTT
cdr3_aa: CATSSSLAPVTGELFF

v_call: TRBV4-1
clone_size: .
j_call: TRBJ2-3
d_call: .
cdr3_nt: TGCGCCAGCAGCCGATCGAGCCTAGTTAGAGATACGCAGTATTTT
cdr3_aa: CASSRSSLVRDTQYF